A selection of T cell receptor beta chains follows, all from one sample in a study of CD8+CD57+ T cells in acquired aplastic anemia. MiXCR was run by TCRdb on the reads, yielding one entry per CDR3 protein. The sample lists approximately 470,000 distinct CDR3 sequences, around 33% occurring once. Sequenced input: sorted CD4+, CD8+, or CD8+CD57+ T cells (not recorded which) from PBMCs. The receptors stem from a human donor with aplastic anemia. CDR3s include the opening cysteine and the closing phenylalanine or tryptophan. D genes are given only for firm matches. Where a row states a size, it is once, few, many or the class of an expanded clone; other rows omit it.

v_call,clone_size,j_call,d_call,cdr3_aa,cdr3_nt
TRBV7-9,many,TRBJ1-2,TRBD1,CASSKSGTAYGYTF,TGTGCCAGCAGTAAATCCGGGACAGCCTATGGCTACACCTTC
TRBV6-1,-,TRBJ1-1,-,CASSEVGRGTEAFF,TGTGCCAGCAGTGAAGTTGGCAGGGGAACTGAAGCTTTCTTT
TRBV19,-,TRBJ1-1,-,CASGTYLGGTEAFF,TGTGCCAGTGGGACTTACCTCGGGGGGACTGAAGCTTTCTTT
TRBV2,many,TRBJ1-5,TRBD1,CASSEAGGLGNQPQHF,TGTGCCAGCAGCGAGGCAGGGGGATTGGGCAATCAGCCCCAGCATTTT
TRBV12-3/TRBV12-4,few,TRBJ2-3,TRBD2,CASSASGGAKDTQYF,TGTGCCAGCAGCGCTAGCGGGGGGGCTAAAGATACGCAGTATTTT
TRBV11-2,few,TRBJ2-6,-,CASSLVRTVPGANVLTF,TGTGCCAGCAGCTTAGTAAGGACAGTTCCGGGGGCCAACGTCCTGACTTTC
TRBV6-5,few,TRBJ1-5,-,CASSYLADGGYNQPQHF,TGTGCCAGCAGTTACCTGGCGGACGGGGGGTACAATCAGCCCCAGCATTTT
TRBV20-1,few,TRBJ2-1,-,CSARAGTTFFF,TGCAGTGCTAGAGCTGGGACAACGTTTTTCTTC
TRBV2,many,TRBJ1-4,-,CASSQNGATNEKLFF,TGTGCCAGCAGCCAGAACGGCGCAACTAATGAAAAACTGTTTTTT
TRBV2,many,TRBJ2-3,-,CACLPSGTDTQYF,TGTGCCTGCCTTCCTAGCGGCACAGATACGCAGTATTTT
TRBV2,few,TRBJ1-1,TRBD1,CASSLGQGYTEAFF,TGTGCCAGCAGTTTGGGACAGGGGTACACTGAAGCTTTCTTT
TRBV4-3,-,TRBJ1-2,-,CAGSQAFQSGYGYTF,TGCGCCGGCAGCCAAGCTTTTCAGTCTGGATATGGCTACACCTTC
TRBV20-1,many,TRBJ1-1,-,CSAVDYLDTEAFF,TGCAGTGCTGTCGATTACCTGGACACTGAAGCTTTCTTT
TRBV7-2,-,TRBJ2-1,-,CASSQESPEGQFF,TGCGCCAGCAGCCAGGAGTCTCCAGAGGGGCAGTTCTTC
TRBV25-1,-,TRBJ1-2,-,CASSPGQSSYGYTF,TGTGCCAGCTCACCTGGGCAGAGCTCCTATGGCTACACCTTC
TRBV12-3/TRBV12-4,-,TRBJ2-7,-,CASSFGGQRYEQYF,TGTGCCAGCAGTTTCGGGGGACAGCGCTACGAGCAGTACTTC
TRBV11-2,few,TRBJ1-3,TRBD1,CASSTQTGDSGNTIYF,TGTGCCAGCAGCACGCAGACAGGGGACTCTGGAAACACCATATATTTT
TRBV5-1,few,TRBJ2-1,TRBD1,CASSPSIGTGDNEQFF,TGCGCCAGCAGCCCTTCCATTGGGACAGGGGACAATGAGCAGTTCTTC
TRBV29-1,many,TRBJ1-2,-,CSVMTGVYGYTF,TGCAGCGTGATGACAGGAGTTTATGGCTACACCTTC
TRBV4-3,-,TRBJ1-3,-,CASSQERGSGNTIYF,TGCGCCAGCAGCCAAGAGCGGGGTTCTGGAAACACCATATATTTT
TRBV10-2,-,TRBJ1-1,-,CASSEGLRLNTEAFF,TGCGCCAGCAGTGAGGGGCTCAGACTGAACACTGAAGCTTTCTTT
TRBV18,-,TRBJ2-5,-,CASSPVLQETQYF,TGTGCCAGCTCACCAGTACTCCAAGAGACCCAGTACTTC
TRBV20-1,many,TRBJ2-7,TRBD2,CSTRLAGDYYEQYF,TGCAGTACCCGGCTAGCGGGAGATTACTACGAGCAGTACTTC
TRBV30,-,TRBJ1-3,-,CAWRIRGSGNTIYF,TGTGCCTGGAGAATCCGGGGTTCAGGAAACACCATATATTTT
TRBV6-1,many,TRBJ1-2,TRBD1,CASSQTLDRGLGYTF,TGTGCCAGCAGCCAAACCTTGGACAGGGGGCTTGGCTACACCTTC
TRBV29-1,-,TRBJ1-1,TRBD1,CSGYGTGNTEAFF,TGCAGCGGCTACGGGACAGGGAACACTGAAGCTTTCTTT
TRBV5-1,-,TRBJ1-6,-,CASSLGSGDGGNSPLHF,TGCGCCAGCAGCTTGGGGTCGGGGGACGGGGGTAATTCACCCCTCCACTTT
TRBV7-2,many,TRBJ1-4,-,CASSGMSNEKLFF,TGTGCCAGCAGCGGGATGTCTAATGAAAAACTGTTTTTT
TRBV6-1,-,TRBJ2-6,-,CASRRGVSGANVLTF,TGTGCCAGCAGGAGAGGGGTCTCTGGGGCCAACGTCCTGACTTTC
TRBV30,few,TRBJ1-6,TRBD1,CAWIFVGDRGFSGNSPLHF,TGTGCCTGGATATTCGTGGGGGACAGGGGGTTTTCGGGTAATTCACCCCTCCACTTT
TRBV4-2,few,TRBJ2-5,TRBD1,CASSPTDRRETQYF,TGTGCCAGCAGCCCCACGGACAGGAGGGAGACCCAGTACTTC
TRBV29-1,many,TRBJ1-1,TRBD1,CSAGRGPNTEAFF,TGCAGCGCTGGGAGGGGGCCGAACACTGAAGCTTTCTTT
TRBV19,-,TRBJ1-2,TRBD1,CATRQGANYGYTF,TGTGCCACCAGACAGGGGGCGAACTATGGCTACACCTTC
TRBV19,-,TRBJ2-7,-,CARGDQSSYEQYF,TGTGCTAGAGGGGACCAGAGCTCCTACGAGCAGTACTTC
TRBV29-1,many,TRBJ2-5,-,CSVEGTYQETQYF,TGCAGCGTTGAAGGCACATACCAAGAGACCCAGTACTTC
TRBV5-1,few,TRBJ1-6,-,CASSPSQSSYNSPLHF,TGCGCCAGCAGTCCCAGTCAGAGCTCCTATAATTCACCCCTCCACTTT
TRBV11-1,few,TRBJ2-6,TRBD1,CASSLTGAAGANVLTF,TGTGCCAGCAGCTTGACAGGGGCTGCTGGGGCCAACGTCCTGACTTTC
TRBV19,-,TRBJ2-1,-,CASRSEAGYNEQFF,TGTGCCAGTAGAAGTGAAGCGGGCTACAATGAGCAGTTCTTC
TRBV7-2,few,TRBJ2-7,TRBD2,CASSRAASGGPYEQYF,TGTGCCAGCAGCCGCGCGGCTAGCGGGGGACCCTACGAGCAGTACTTC
TRBV10-3,many,TRBJ2-3,TRBD2,CAISSKGLAGTDTQYF,TGTGCCATCAGTTCTAAGGGACTAGCGGGCACAGATACGCAGTATTTT
TRBV5-6,many,TRBJ1-6,TRBD1,CASSLQGSPLHF,TGTGCCAGCAGCTTACAGGGGTCACCCCTCCACTTT
TRBV10-3,-,TRBJ2-1,-,CASSEPWGEQFF,TGTGCCAGCAGTGAACCTTGGGGGGAGCAGTTCTTC